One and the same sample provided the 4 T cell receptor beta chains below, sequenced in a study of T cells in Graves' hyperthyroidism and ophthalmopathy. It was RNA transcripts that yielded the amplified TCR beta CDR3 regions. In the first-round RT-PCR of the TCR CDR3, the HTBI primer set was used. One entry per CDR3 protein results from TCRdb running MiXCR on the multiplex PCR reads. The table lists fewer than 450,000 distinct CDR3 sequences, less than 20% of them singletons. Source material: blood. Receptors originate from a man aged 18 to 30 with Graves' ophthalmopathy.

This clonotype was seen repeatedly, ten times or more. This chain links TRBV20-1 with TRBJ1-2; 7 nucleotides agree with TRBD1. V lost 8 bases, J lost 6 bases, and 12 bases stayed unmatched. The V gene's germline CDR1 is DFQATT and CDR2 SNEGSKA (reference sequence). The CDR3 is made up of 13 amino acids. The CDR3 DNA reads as TGCAGTCCAGAACAGGGGCGCAGCGATGGCTACACCTTC. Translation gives CSPEQGRSDGYTF.

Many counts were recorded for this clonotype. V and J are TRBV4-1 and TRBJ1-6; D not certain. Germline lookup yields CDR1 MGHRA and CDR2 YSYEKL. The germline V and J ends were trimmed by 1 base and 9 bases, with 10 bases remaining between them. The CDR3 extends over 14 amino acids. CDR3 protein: CASSQGGMGSPLHF. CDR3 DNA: TGCGCCAGCAGCCAAGGAGGAATGGGTTCACCCCTCCACTTT.

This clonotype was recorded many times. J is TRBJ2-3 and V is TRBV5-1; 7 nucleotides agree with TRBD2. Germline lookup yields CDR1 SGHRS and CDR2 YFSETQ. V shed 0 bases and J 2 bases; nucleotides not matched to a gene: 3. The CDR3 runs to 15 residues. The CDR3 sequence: CASSLGGGVTDTQYF. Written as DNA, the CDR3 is TGCGCCAGCAGCTTGGGCGGGGGTGTCACAGATACGCAGTATTTT.

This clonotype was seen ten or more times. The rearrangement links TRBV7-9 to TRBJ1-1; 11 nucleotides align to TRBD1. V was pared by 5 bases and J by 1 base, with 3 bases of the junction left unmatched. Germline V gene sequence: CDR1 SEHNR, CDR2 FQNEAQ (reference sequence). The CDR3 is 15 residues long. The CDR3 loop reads CASSPDRGPNTEAFF. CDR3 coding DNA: TGTGCCAGCAGCCCGGACAGGGGGCCGAACACTGAAGCTTTCTTT.